The clone carrying this T cell receptor (beta chain) was counted a few times. Attachment of unique molecular identifiers to individual cDNA molecules was performed. TCRdb processed the 5' RACE reads anew with MiXCR; each CDR3 protein has one entry. The sample lists tens of thousands of distinct CDR3 sequences; roughly an eighth were seen once. This sample was taken from a study of early T cells in non-severe SARS-CoV-2 infection. Background on the study: Sequencing input comprised bulk RNA from unsorted whole blood; chain pairing was not available.

This clonotype was obtained from an adult who was a healthcare worker with PCR-confirmed SARS-CoV-2 infection or an uninfected control (not recorded which). The source material was whole blood.

The CDR3 protein is CASRGTAEADTQYF. The CDR3 coding sequence is TGTGCCAGCAGGGGGACTGCTGAGGCAGATACGCAGTATTTT. This chain joins TRBV6-6 and TRBJ2-3, with D possibly matching TRBD2 (6 bases). The V end was cut by 6 bases, the J end by 4 bases, with 14 bases between. CDR3 length: 14 amino acids. The germline CDR1 and CDR2 sequences are MNHNY and SVGAGI (reference sequence).